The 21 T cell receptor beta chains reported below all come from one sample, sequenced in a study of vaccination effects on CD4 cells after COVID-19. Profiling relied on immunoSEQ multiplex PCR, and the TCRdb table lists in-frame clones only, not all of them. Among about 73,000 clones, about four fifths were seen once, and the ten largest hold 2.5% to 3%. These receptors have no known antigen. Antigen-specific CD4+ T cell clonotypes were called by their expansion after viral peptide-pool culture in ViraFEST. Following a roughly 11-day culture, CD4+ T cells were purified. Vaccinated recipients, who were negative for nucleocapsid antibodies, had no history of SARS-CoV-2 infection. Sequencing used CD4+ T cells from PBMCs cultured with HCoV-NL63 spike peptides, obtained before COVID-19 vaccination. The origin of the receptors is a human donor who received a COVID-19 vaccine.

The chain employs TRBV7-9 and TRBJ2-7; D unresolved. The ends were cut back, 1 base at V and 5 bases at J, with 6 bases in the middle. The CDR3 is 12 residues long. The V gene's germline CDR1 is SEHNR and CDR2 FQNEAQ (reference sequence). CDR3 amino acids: CASSLVGNEQYV. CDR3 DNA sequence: TGTGCCAGCAGCTTAGTGGGTAACGAGCAGTACGTC.

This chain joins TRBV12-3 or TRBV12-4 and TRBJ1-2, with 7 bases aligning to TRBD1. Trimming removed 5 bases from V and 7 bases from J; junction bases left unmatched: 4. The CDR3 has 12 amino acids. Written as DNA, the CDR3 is TGTGCCAGCAGTAGGACAGGATTTGGCTACACCTTC. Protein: CASSRTGFGYTF.

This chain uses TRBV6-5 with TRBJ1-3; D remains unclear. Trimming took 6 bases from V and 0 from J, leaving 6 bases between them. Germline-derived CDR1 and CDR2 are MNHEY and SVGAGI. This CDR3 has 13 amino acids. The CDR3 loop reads CASRQFSGNTIYF. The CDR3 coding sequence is TGTGCCAGCAGACAGTTCTCTGGAAACACCATATATTTT.

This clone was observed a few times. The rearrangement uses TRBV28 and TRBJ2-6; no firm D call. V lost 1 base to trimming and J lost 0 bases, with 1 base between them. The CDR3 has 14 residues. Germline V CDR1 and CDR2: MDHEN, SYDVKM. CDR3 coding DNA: TGTGCCAGCAGTTTATACTCTGGGGCCAACGTCCTGACTTTC. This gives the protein CASSLYSGANVLTF.

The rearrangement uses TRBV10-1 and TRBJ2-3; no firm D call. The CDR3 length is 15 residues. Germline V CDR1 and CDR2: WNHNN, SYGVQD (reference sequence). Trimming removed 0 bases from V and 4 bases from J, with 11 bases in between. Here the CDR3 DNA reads TGCGCCAGCAGTGAGTCTGTTGTGGACGCAGATACGCAGTATTTT. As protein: CASSESVVDADTQYF.

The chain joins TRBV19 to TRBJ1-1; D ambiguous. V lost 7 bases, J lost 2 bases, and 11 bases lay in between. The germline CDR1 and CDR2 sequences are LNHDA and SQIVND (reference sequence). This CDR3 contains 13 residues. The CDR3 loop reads CASNGVRNTEAFF. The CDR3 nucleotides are TGTGCCAGTAACGGAGTTCGAAACACTGAAGCTTTCTTT.

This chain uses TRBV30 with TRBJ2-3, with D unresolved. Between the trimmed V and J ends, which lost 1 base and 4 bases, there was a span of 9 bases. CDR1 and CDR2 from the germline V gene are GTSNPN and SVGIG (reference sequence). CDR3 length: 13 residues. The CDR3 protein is CAWSGGIADTQYF. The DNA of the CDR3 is TGTGCCTGGAGTGGGGGTATAGCAGATACGCAGTATTTT.

CDR3 in DNA: TGTGCCAGCAGTTTGGGTCAGGGAACATATAATTCACCCCTCCACTTT. Protein product: CASSLGQGTYNSPLHF. J is TRBJ1-6 and V is TRBV28, with D perhaps TRBD1 (5 bases). The V gene lost 3 bases and the J gene lost 4 bases, with 13 bases spanning the gap. Germline lookup yields CDR1 MDHEN and CDR2 SYDVKM. The length of the CDR3 is 16 residues.

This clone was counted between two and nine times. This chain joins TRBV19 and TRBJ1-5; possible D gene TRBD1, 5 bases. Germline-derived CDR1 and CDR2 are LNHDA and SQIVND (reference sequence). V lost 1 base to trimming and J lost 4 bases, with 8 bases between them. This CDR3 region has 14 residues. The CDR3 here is CASSIVQGNQPQHF. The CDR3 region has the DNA TGTGCCAGTAGTATAGTCCAGGGTAATCAGCCCCAGCATTTT.

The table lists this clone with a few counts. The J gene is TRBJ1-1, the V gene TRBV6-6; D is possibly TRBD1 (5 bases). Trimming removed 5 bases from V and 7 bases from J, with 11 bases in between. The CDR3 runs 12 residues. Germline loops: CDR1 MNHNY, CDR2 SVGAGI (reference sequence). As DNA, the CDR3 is TGTGCCAGCAGTGAGCGACAGCTTGAAGCTTTCTTT. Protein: CASSERQLEAFF.

CDR3 DNA sequence: TGTGCCAGCAGCCCCGGACAGGCGTCCTCTGGAAACACCATATATTTT. Residues: CASSPGQASSGNTIYF. The chain couples TRBV3-1 (or the pseudogene TRBV3-2) to TRBJ1-3; 7 bases match TRBD1. The CDR3 spans 16 residues. Losses at the gene ends were 4 bases for V and 0 bases for J; bases not matched to a gene: 6. Germline V gives CDR1 LGHDT, CDR2 YNNKEL (reference sequence).

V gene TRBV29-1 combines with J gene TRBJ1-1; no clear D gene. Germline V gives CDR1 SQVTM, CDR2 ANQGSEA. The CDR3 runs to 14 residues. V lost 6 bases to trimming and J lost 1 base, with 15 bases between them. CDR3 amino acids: CSVLKGPGNTEAFF. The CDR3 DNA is TGCAGCGTCCTGAAAGGGCCGGGGAACACTGAAGCTTTCTTT.

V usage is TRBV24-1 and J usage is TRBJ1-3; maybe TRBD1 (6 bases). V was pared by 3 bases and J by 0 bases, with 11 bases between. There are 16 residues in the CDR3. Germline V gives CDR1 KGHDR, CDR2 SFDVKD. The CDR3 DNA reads TGTGCCACCAGTGATAGTAGGGGGAGCTCTGGAAACACCATATATTTT. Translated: CATSDSRGSSGNTIYF.

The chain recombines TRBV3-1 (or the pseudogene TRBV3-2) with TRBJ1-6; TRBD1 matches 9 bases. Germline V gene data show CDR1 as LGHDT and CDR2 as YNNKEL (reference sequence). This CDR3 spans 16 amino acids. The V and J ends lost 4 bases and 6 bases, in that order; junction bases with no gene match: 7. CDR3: CASSRTGGAGNSPLHF. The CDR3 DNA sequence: TGTGCCAGCAGCCGTACAGGGGGCGCAGGTAATTCACCCCTCCACTTT.

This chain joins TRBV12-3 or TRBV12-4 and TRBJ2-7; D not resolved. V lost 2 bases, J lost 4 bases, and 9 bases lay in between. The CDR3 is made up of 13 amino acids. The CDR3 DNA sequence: TGTGCCAGCAGTTTATTAAAAGATTACGAGCAGTACGTC. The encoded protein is CASSLLKDYEQYV.

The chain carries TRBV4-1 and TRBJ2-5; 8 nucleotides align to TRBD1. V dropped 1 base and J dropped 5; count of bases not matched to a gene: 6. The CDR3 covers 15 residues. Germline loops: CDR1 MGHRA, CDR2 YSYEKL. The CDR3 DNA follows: TGCGCCAGCAGCCAAGTGGGACAGGTTTTCGAGACCCAGTACTTC. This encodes CASSQVGQVFETQYF.

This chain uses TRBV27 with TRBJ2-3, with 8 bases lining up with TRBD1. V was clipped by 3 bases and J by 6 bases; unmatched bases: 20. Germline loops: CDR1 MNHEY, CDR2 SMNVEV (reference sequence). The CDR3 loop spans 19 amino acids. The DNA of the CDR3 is TGTGCCAGCAGTTTTAACCCCCCTAGGACAGGGTTTGAATGGGATACGCAGTATTTT. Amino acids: CASSFNPPRTGFEWDTQYF.

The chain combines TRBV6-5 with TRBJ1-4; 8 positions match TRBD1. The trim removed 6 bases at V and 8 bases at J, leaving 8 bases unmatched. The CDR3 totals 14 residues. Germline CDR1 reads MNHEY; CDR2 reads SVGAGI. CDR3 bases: TGTGCCAGCAGCGCGACAGGGGTCGAAGAAAAACTGTTTTTT. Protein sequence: CASSATGVEEKLFF.

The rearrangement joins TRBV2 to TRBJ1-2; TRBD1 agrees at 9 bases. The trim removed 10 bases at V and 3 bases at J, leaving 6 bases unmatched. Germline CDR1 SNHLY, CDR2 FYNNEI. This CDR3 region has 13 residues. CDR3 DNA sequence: TGTGCCACCTCCCGGACAGGGGACTATGGCTACACCTTC. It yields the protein CATSRTGDYGYTF.

CDR3 sequence reads: CASSRGLGETQYF. CDR3 bases: TGTGCCAGTAGTCGGGGGTTGGGCGAGACCCAGTACTTC. The rearrangement links TRBV19 to TRBJ2-5; D possibly corresponds to TRBD2 (6 bases). This CDR3 has 13 amino acids. V shed 5 bases and J shed 5 bases, with 12 bases lying between them. CDR1 is LNHDA and CDR2 is SQIVND in the germline V gene (reference sequence).

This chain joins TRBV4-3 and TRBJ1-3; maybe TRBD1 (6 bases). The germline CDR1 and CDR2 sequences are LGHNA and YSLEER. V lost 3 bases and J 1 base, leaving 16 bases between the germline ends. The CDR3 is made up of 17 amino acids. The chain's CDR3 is CASSQAWTATSGNTIYF. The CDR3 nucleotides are TGCGCCAGCAGCCAGGCATGGACAGCGACGTCTGGAAACACCATATATTTT.